A single sample is the source of the 6 T cell receptor beta chains below, sequenced in a study of blood T cell repertoires in COVID-19. Measured with immunoSEQ multiplex PCR; TCRdb has only the in-frame clones, and not every one. The data hold approximately 280,000 clones, with approximately 91% observed a single time. Sequenced material: peripheral blood. The source of these receptors is a man aged 50 or older with acute or convalescent COVID-19.

The chain links TRBV6-5 to TRBJ2-5; D remains unclear. The V gene lost 10 bases and the J gene lost 1 base, with 19 bases spanning the gap. Germline V gene sequence: CDR1 MNHEY, CDR2 SVGAGI. The CDR3 is made up of 15 amino acids. CDR3 in DNA: TGTGCCATCGGCGAACCAAGGAGTGGCCAAGAGACCCAGTACTTC. Translated: CAIGEPRSGQETQYF.

CDR3 nucleotide sequence: TGTGCCAGCAGTCGAGTGCCGGGACTAGCGAACGCCAAAAACATTCAGTACTTC. It is translated as CASSRVPGLANAKNIQYF. The chain is built from TRBV6-4 and TRBJ2-4; 10 bases are shared with TRBD2. The germline CDR1 and CDR2 sequences are MRHNA and SNTAGT. The ends lost 5 bases at V and 1 base at J; junction bases unmatched: 11. The CDR3 is 18 amino acids.

The rearrangement joins TRBV11-3 to TRBJ2-2; 10 bases align to TRBD2. V shed 4 bases and J 3 bases; nucleotides not matched to a gene: 14. Germline values: CDR1 SGHNT, CDR2 YENEEA. The CDR3 sequence is 19 residues long. The CDR3 nucleotides read TGTGCCAGCAGCTCACGCCGCCTAGCGGGGGCCACGGACACCGGGGAGCTGTTTTTT. Translating it yields CASSSRRLAGATDTGELFF.

The rearrangement joins TRBV5-1 to TRBJ2-3; D is perhaps TRBD2 (6 bases). CDR1 is SGHRS and CDR2 is YFSETQ in the germline V gene. This CDR3 spans 14 amino acids. Trimming left V 2 bases short and J 0 bases short, with 7 bases between. DNA of the CDR3: TGCGCCAGCAGCTTTGCGGGGAGCACAGATACGCAGTATTTT. Encoded protein: CASSFAGSTDTQYF.

The genes are TRBV5-5 and TRBJ1-6; no definite D call. This CDR3 comprises 14 residues. Germline CDR1 and CDR2: SGHKS and YYEKEE (reference sequence). The V end lost 4 bases, the J end lost 9 bases, and 14 bases lay between the germline ends. The CDR3 coding sequence is TGTGCCAGCAGCACCCCCTGGGCTGGTTCACCCCTCCACTTT. It encodes CASSTPWAGSPLHF.

This clone was seen a few times. The rearrangement uses TRBV7-2 and TRBJ1-6, with D perhaps TRBD1 (5 bases). Trimming removed 2 bases from V and 10 bases from J, with 15 bases in between. CDR3 size: 15 residues. CDR1 is SGHTA, CDR2 FQGNSA, per germline. The CDR3 DNA reads as TGTGCCAGCAGCTTATGGGCAGGGTCTTACTCACCCCTCCACTTT. Its translation is CASSLWAGSYSPLHF.